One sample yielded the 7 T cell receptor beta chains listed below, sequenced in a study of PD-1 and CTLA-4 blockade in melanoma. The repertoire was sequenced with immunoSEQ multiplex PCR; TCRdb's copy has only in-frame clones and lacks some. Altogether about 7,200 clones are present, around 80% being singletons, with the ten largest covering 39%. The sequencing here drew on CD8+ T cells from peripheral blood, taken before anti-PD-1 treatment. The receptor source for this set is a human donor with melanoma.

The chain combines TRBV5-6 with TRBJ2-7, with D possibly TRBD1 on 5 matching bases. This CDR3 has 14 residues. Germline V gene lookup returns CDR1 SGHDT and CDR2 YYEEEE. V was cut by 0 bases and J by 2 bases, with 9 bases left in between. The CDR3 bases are TGTGCCAGCAGCTTGGGCAGGGCAACCTACGAGCAGTACTTC. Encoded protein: CASSLGRATYEQYF.

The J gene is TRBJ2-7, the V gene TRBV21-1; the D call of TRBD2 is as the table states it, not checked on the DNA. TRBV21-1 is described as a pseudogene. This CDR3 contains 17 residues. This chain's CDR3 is CASSKGGSSGDAYEQYF. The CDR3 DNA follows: TGTGCCAGCAGCAAAGGGGGCTCTAGCGGGGACGCCTACGAGCAGTACTTC.

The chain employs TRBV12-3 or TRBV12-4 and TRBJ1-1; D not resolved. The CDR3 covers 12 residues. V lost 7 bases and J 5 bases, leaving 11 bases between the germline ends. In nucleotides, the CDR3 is TGTGCCAGCACTAAAGGTGGGACTGAAGCTTTCTTT. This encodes CASTKGGTEAFF.

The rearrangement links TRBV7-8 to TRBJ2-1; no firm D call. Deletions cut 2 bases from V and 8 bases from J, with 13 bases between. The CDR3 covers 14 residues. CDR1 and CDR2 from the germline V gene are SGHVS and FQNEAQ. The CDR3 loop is CASSLTVGRYEQFF. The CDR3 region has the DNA TGTGCCAGCAGCTTAACGGTAGGAAGGTATGAGCAGTTCTTC.

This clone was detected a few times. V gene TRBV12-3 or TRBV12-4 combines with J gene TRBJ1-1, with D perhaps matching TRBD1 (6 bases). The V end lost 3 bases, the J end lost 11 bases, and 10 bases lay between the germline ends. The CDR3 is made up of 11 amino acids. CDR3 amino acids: CASSFGQKAFF. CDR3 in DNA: TGTGCCAGCAGTTTCGGACAGAAGGCTTTCTTT.

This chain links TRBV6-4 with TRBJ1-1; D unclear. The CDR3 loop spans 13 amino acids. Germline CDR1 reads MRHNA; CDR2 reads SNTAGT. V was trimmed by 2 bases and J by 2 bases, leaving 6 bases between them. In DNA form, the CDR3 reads TGTGCCAGCAGTGACGCTGTAAACACTGAAGCTTTCTTT. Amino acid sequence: CASSDAVNTEAFF.

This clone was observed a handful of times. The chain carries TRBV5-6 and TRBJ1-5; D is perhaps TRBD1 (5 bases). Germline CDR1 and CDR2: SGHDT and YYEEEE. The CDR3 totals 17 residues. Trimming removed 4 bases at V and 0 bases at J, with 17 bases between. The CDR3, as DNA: TGTGCCAGCAGCAGGGACTCAGATTCACCTAGCAATCAGCCCCAGCATTTT. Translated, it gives CASSRDSDSPSNQPQHF.